This entry lists 27 T cell receptor beta chains sequenced from one sample in a study of T cell responses to AZD1222 COVID-19 vaccine. The data were produced by immunoSEQ multiplex PCR, yet TCRdb's version contains in-frame clones alone and is incomplete. The repertoire has some 150,000 clones, 75% to 95% of them found once; the top ten carry about 1.7%. The sample consisted of peripheral blood, taken on day 0 of AZD1222 vaccination. The receptors were gathered from an adult in good health.

The chain combines TRBV28 with TRBJ2-7, with D perhaps TRBD1 or TRBD2 (5 bases each). V was shortened by 6 bases and J by 3 bases, with 15 bases between the two germline ends. The CDR3 runs to 14 residues. Germline loops: CDR1 MDHEN, CDR2 SYDVKM. The DNA of the CDR3 is TGTGCCAGCAGGCCCCCGGGACGGGGCTACGAGCAGTACTTC. The encoded protein is CASRPPGRGYEQYF.

The chain couples TRBV4-1 to TRBJ2-1, with 15 bases lining up with TRBD2. This CDR3 is built from 17 residues. CDR1 and CDR2 from the germline V gene are MGHRA and YSYEKL. J was trimmed by 6 bases and V by 0 bases; bases with no gene match: 3. The CDR3 region is CASSQEPGLAGGNEQFF. The CDR3 DNA reads as TGCGCCAGCAGCCAAGAACCGGGACTAGCGGGAGGCAATGAGCAGTTCTTC.

A single count supports this clone. DNA for the CDR3: TGTGCCAGCGACGGACTGGGCTACAATGAGCAGTTCTTC. Translated: CASDGLGYNEQFF. The gene calls are TRBV2 and TRBJ2-1, with D tentatively TRBD2 (5 bases). The CDR3 loop spans 13 amino acids. Germline CDR1 SNHLY, CDR2 FYNNEI. The V end was cut by 8 bases, the J end by 3 bases, with 11 bases between. Full variable domain (outside the CDR3, taken from reference TRBV2 and TRBJ2-1): EPEVTQTPSHQVTQMGQEVILRCVPISNHLYFYWYRQILGQKVEFLVSFYNNEISEKSEIFDDQFSVERPDGSNFTLKIRSTKLEDSAMYFCASDGLGYNEQFFGPGTRLTVL.

This chain links TRBV6-7 with TRBJ2-5; 8 bases map to TRBD1. TRBV6-7 is assigned to the ORF class and has an uncertain function. The CDR3 sequence is 17 residues long. V was clipped by 8 bases and J by 3 bases; unmatched bases: 17. CDR3 region: CASLPTGEGPRKETQYF. In DNA form, the CDR3 reads TGTGCCAGCCTCCCGACAGGGGAAGGGCCTAGGAAAGAGACCCAGTACTTC.

V and J are TRBV11-2 and TRBJ1-3, with D unresolved. V lost 1 base and J 8 bases, leaving 9 bases between the germline ends. The CDR3 totals 13 residues. The germline gives CDR1 SGHAT, CDR2 FQNNGV. CDR3 bases: TGTGCCAGCAGCTTAGTCCGGGCGGACACCATATATTTT. It encodes CASSLVRADTIYF.

The chain carries TRBV6-2 or TRBV6-3 and TRBJ1-1; D is ambiguous. Germline V lookup: CDR1 MNHEY, CDR2 SVGEGT. V gave up 2 bases and J gave up 4 bases, with 17 bases separating them. The CDR3 is 16 residues long. The DNA for the CDR3 is TGTGCCAGCAGTTACGGCGGCCAGAAAAAGAGCACTGAAGCTTTCTTT. This codes for CASSYGGQKKSTEAFF.

The chain is built from TRBV15 and TRBJ2-7; D remains unclear. V was trimmed by 0 bases and J by 3 bases, leaving 3 bases between them. From germline, CDR1 is LNHNV and CDR2 YYDKDF (reference sequence). The CDR3 extends over 12 amino acids. CDR3 amino acids: CATSRDSYEQYF. CDR3 DNA: TGTGCCACCAGCAGAGACAGCTACGAGCAGTACTTC.

This clone was found once. V and J are TRBV4-3 and TRBJ1-2, with D tentatively TRBD1 (6 bases). Germline assignment: CDR1 LGHNA and CDR2 YSLEER. Trimming stripped 4 bases from V and 5 bases from J, with 26 bases between. The CDR3 length is 18 residues. CDR3 bases: TGCGCCAGCAGCCCATCCACCAGGGTACAAACGAGGGGGTATGGCTACACCTTC. This gives the protein CASSPSTRVQTRGYGYTF.

J is TRBJ2-7 and V is TRBV19; 7 bases match TRBD2. The J segment lost 3 bases and the V segment lost 1 base, leaving 6 bases of the junction unmatched. The CDR3 has 15 residues. The germline V gene encodes CDR1 LNHDA and CDR2 SQIVND (reference sequence). CDR3 in DNA: TGTGCCAGTAGTATAGCGACTAGCAGGAACTACGAGCAGTACTTC. Protein: CASSIATSRNYEQYF.

J is TRBJ1-1 and V is TRBV28; no firm D call. This CDR3 is 12 amino acids long. V dropped 2 bases and J dropped 6 bases, with 7 bases sitting between them. CDR1 is MDHEN, CDR2 SYDVKM, per germline. CDR3 amino acids: CASSLEISEAFF. The CDR3 DNA reads as TGTGCCAGCAGTTTAGAGATTTCTGAAGCTTTCTTT.

The V gene is TRBV7-9, the J gene TRBJ1-3, with no clear D. CDR1 SEHNR and CDR2 FQNEAQ come from the germline V gene (reference sequence). Trimming removed 3 bases at V and 0 bases at J, with 6 bases between. This CDR3 region has 14 residues. Written as DNA, the CDR3 is TGTGCCAGCAGCTTCCATAGCTCTGGAAACACCATATATTTT. It specifies CASSFHSSGNTIYF.

The chain is built from TRBV9 and TRBJ2-7; D remains unclear. This CDR3 comprises 15 residues. Germline-derived CDR1 and CDR2 are SGDLS and YYNGEE. Trimming removed 0 bases from V and 3 bases from J, with 13 bases in between. This CDR3 reads CASSVDGRPYYEQYF. The DNA of the CDR3 is TGTGCCAGCAGCGTAGATGGCAGGCCGTACTACGAGCAGTACTTC.

The rearrangement joins TRBV5-4 to TRBJ2-7; D possibly corresponds to TRBD2 (6 bases). Germline V lookup: CDR1 SGHNT, CDR2 YYREEE (reference sequence). Trimming took off 7 bases at V and 6 bases at J, with 14 bases between the two ends. This CDR3 is built from 12 residues. This chain's CDR3 is CASEGGASEQYF. The CDR3 DNA is TGTGCCAGCGAGGGCGGGGCCTCCGAGCAGTACTTC.

The chain recombines TRBV19 with TRBJ2-1; TRBD2 is a possible D gene (5 bases). Germline CDR1 reads LNHDA; CDR2 reads SQIVND (reference sequence). CDR3 length: 15 amino acids. V was pared by 3 bases and J by 7 bases, with 16 bases between. The CDR3 loop reads CASSMAPWRWNEQFF. CDR3 DNA sequence: TGTGCCAGTAGTATGGCCCCGTGGAGGTGGAATGAGCAGTTCTTC.

The chain joins TRBV5-4 to TRBJ1-2; the match to TRBD1 covers 7 bases. CDR3 size: 14 residues. The V gene end was trimmed by 4 bases and the J gene end by 5 bases; junction bases not matched to a gene: 8. CDR1 is SGHNT, CDR2 YYREEE, per germline (reference sequence). The CDR3 spells CASSARQGVYGYTF. CDR3 bases: TGTGCCAGCAGCGCCCGACAGGGAGTGTATGGCTACACCTTC.

The J gene is TRBJ2-1, the V gene TRBV24-1; 8 bases are a match to TRBD1. J was trimmed by 0 bases and V by 4 bases; bases with no gene match: 7. Germline V lookup: CDR1 KGHDR, CDR2 SFDVKD. The CDR3 covers 17 residues. The CDR3 sequence: CATSEWTGKSSYNEQFF. Here the CDR3 DNA reads TGTGCCACCAGTGAGTGGACAGGGAAAAGCTCCTACAATGAGCAGTTCTTC.

The chain links TRBV7-2 to TRBJ2-5, with D perhaps matching TRBD1 or TRBD2 (5 bases each). The germline CDR1 and CDR2 sequences are SGHTA and FQGNSA. The CDR3 has 14 residues. The V end was cut by 1 base, the J end by 1 base, with 7 bases between. The CDR3 nucleotides read TGTGCCAGCAGCTTAGGTGGGACCCAAGAGACCCAGTACTTC. Encoded protein: CASSLGGTQETQYF.

This chain connects TRBV13 to TRBJ2-3, with D possibly called TRBD1 or TRBD2 (6 bases each). Trimming stripped 3 bases from V and 5 bases from J, with 15 bases between. This CDR3 spans 15 amino acids. The V gene's germline CDR1 is PRHDT and CDR2 FYEKMQ (reference sequence). CDR3 DNA: TGTGCCAGCAGCTTTTTATCGGGGGCCCAAGATACGCAGTATTTT. Its protein is CASSFLSGAQDTQYF.

V is TRBV13 and J is TRBJ2-7, with 10 bases fitting TRBD1. CDR3 size: 15 residues. In germline, CDR1 is PRHDT, CDR2 FYEKMQ (reference sequence). J lost 6 bases, V lost 5 bases, and 10 bases had no gene match. The CDR3 DNA is TGTGCCAGCAGCCCCCCGGGACAGGGGATTTGCGAGCAGTACTTC. Translating it yields CASSPPGQGICEQYF.

This clone was picked up one time. The chain carries TRBV28 and TRBJ2-5; TRBD2 matches 14 bases. CDR3 length: 19 residues. With V trimmed by 5 bases and J by 1 base, 12 bases remained unmatched. Germline-derived CDR1 and CDR2 are MDHEN and SYDVKM. The CDR3 DNA is TGTGCCAGCAGTCCACGGACTAGCGGGAGGCGGCCGTCCCAAGAGACCCAGTACTTC. Its protein is CASSPRTSGRRPSQETQYF.

This chain connects TRBV28 to TRBJ2-7, with D unresolved. V lost 7 bases to trimming and J lost 2 bases, with 15 bases between them. This CDR3 has 14 residues. Germline V lookup: CDR1 MDHEN, CDR2 SYDVKM. The CDR3 is CASIKGGVPYEQYF. CDR3 DNA sequence: TGTGCCAGCATTAAAGGTGGAGTTCCCTACGAGCAGTACTTC.

The CDR3 nucleotides are TGCGCCAGCAGCTTGGTAGGAGTGTACTACAATGAGCAGTTCTTC. Its protein is CASSLVGVYYNEQFF. The gene calls are TRBV5-1 and TRBJ2-1; no reliable D call. The V gene's germline CDR1 is SGHRS and CDR2 YFSETQ. The V gene lost 0 bases and the J gene lost 3 bases, with 10 bases spanning the gap. The CDR3 is 15 residues long.

The chain uses TRBV7-9 and TRBJ2-5; D might be TRBD1 (6 bases). V lost 8 bases, J lost 5 bases, and 24 bases lay in between. This CDR3 is built from 16 residues. Germline CDR1 and CDR2: SEHNR and FQNEAQ (reference sequence). The CDR3 DNA follows: TGTGCCAGCTCCAGAGAACAGGGTCGGAATAGGGAGACCCAGTACTTC. Amino acids: CASSREQGRNRETQYF. Full variable domain (missing parts from reference TRBV7-9 and TRBJ2-5): DTGVSQNPRHKITKRGQNVTFRCDPISEHNRLYWYRQTLGQGPEFLTYFQNEAQLEKSRLLSDRFSAERPKGSFSTLEIQRTEQGDSAMYLCASSREQGRNRETQYFGPGTRLLVL.

The V gene is TRBV5-8, the J gene TRBJ2-2; 8 nucleotides line up with TRBD1. V was clipped by 4 bases and J by 3 bases; unmatched bases: 5. This CDR3 has 15 residues. Germline CDR1 SGHTS, CDR2 YDEGEE. Here the CDR3 DNA reads TGTGCCAGCAGCCAAGGACAGGGTTACACCGGGGAGCTGTTTTTT. Amino acids: CASSQGQGYTGELFF.

The sample holds one count of this clone. The chain has TRBV10-3 and TRBJ2-6, with 10 bases lining up with TRBD1. The V and J ends lost 2 bases and 0 bases, in that order; junction bases with no gene match: 4. CDR1 and CDR2 from the germline V gene are ENHRY and SYGVKD. The CDR3 is 18 amino acids. The CDR3 reads CAISERGQGSSGANVLTF. The DNA for the CDR3 is TGTGCCATCAGTGAGCGGGGACAGGGGAGCTCTGGGGCCAACGTCCTGACTTTC.

CDR3 sequence (DNA): TGTGCCAGCAGTTTGAGGAGCACAGATACGCAGTATTTT. It codes for CASSLRSTDTQYF. The J gene is TRBJ2-3, the V gene TRBV28; D uncertain. V was pared by 3 bases and J by 0 bases, with 4 bases between. This CDR3 has 13 residues. Per germline, CDR1 MDHEN and CDR2 SYDVKM.

The rearrangement links TRBV28 to TRBJ2-3, with D unclear. Trimming cost V 3 bases and J 1 base, with 11 bases left between them. The germline CDR1 and CDR2 sequences are MDHEN and SYDVKM. The CDR3 is 15 amino acids. For the CDR3, the DNA is TGTGCCAGCAGTTTCCCCCTTGACGGCACAGATACGCAGTATTTT. Its translation is CASSFPLDGTDTQYF.